Described below is a single TCR beta chain sequence and its context. The sample is drawn from a study of cytomegalovirus exposure and HLA in healthy donors. Profiling relied on immunoSEQ multiplex PCR, and the TCRdb table lists in-frame clones only, not all of them. Of about 200,000 clones listed, roughly three quarters are singletons. Trimming took off 6 bases at V and 1 base at J, with 13 bases between the two ends. Germline assignment: CDR1 MNHEY and CDR2 SMNVEV (reference sequence). The CDR3 has 14 residues. The source is a woman in her thirties in good health and CMV-seronegative. V is TRBV27 and J is TRBJ2-7; a possible D gene is TRBD2 (5 bases). The source material was PBMCs. CDR3 protein: CASSKRGPSYEQYF. The CDR3 region has the DNA TGTGCCAGCAGCAAACGGGGTCCTTCCTACGAGCAGTACTTC.